This TCR beta chain was sequenced for a study of cytomegalovirus exposure and HLA in healthy donors. The J segment lost 7 bases and the V segment lost 4 bases, leaving 16 bases of the junction unmatched. The CDR3 totals 16 residues. CDR1 is KGHSH and CDR2 is LQKENI in the germline V gene. It was with 60 Vbeta and 13 Jbeta primers that the PCR ran. TCRdb's table, derived via immunoSEQ multiplex PCR, lists solely in-frame clones and lacks some. The sample records just over 95,000 clones, about 76% being singletons. This sequence was found in a woman in her 40s in good health and CMV-seronegative. The V gene is TRBV18, the J gene TRBJ2-7; 7 bases line up with TRBD1. Input material: PBMCs. The CDR3 region has the DNA TGTGCCAGCTCACTAACCGGACAGGCCGGGGTTGATGAGCAGTACTTC. Its protein is CASSLTGQAGVDEQYF. Combining the CDR3 with reference TRBV18 and TRBJ2-7 gives the whole variable domain NAGVMQNPRHLVRRRGQEARLRCSPMKGHSHVYWYRQLPEEGLKFMVYLQKENIIDESGMPKERFSAEFPKEGPSILRIQQVVRGDSAAYFCASSLTGQAGVDEQYFGPGTRLTVT.